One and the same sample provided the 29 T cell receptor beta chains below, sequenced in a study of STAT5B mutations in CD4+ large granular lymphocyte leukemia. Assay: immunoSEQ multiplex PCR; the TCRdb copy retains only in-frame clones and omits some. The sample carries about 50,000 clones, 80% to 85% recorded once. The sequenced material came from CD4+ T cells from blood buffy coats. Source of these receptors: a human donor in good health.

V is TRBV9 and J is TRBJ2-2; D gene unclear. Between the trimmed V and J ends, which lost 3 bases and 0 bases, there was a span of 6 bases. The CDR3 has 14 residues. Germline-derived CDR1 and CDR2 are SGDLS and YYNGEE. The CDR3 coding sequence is TGTGCCAGCAGCGCCGAAGCGAACACCGGGGAGCTGTTTTTT. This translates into CASSAEANTGELFF.

In nucleotides, the CDR3 is TGTGCCAGCAGGCGAAGGGGGACTAGCGGGAGTACAGACGAGCAGTACTTC. Protein sequence: CASRRRGTSGSTDEQYF. The rearrangement uses TRBV11-2 and TRBJ2-7; 14 nucleotides align to TRBD2. J gave up 5 bases and V 6 bases, and 12 bases lay outside the gene matches. Germline lookup yields CDR1 SGHAT and CDR2 FQNNGV. CDR3 length equals 17 residues.

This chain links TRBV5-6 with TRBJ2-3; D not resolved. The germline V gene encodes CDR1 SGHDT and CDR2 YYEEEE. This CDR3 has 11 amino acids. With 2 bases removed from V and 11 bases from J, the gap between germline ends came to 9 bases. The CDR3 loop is CASSLGPKQYF. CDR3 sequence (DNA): TGTGCCAGCAGCTTAGGGCCTAAGCAGTATTTT.

CDR3 sequence (DNA): TGTGCCAGCAGCTTATTCTCACTAGCGGCCCTACCTGCGCAGTTCTTC. It translates to CASSLFSLAALPAQFF. The chain carries TRBV5-6 and TRBJ2-1, with TRBD2 matching over 8 bases. Germline assignment: CDR1 SGHDT and CDR2 YYEEEE. Trimming at V came to 2 bases and at J to 12 bases, leaving 16 bases not matched to a gene. The CDR3 runs to 16 residues.

CDR3: CASSLGVAGANVLTF. The DNA for the CDR3 is TGTGCCAGCAGCTTAGGGGTTGCTGGGGCCAACGTCCTGACTTTC. The gene calls are TRBV7-9 and TRBJ2-6, with D unclear. Trimming cost V 1 base and J 2 bases, with 6 bases left between them. This CDR3 spans 15 amino acids. Germline V CDR1 and CDR2: SEHNR, FQNEAQ (reference sequence).

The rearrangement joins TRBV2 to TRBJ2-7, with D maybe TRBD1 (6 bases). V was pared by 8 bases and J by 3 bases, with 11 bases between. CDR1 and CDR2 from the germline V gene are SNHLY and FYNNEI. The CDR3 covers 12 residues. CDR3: CASRDTVYEQYF. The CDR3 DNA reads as TGTGCCAGCCGGGACACAGTCTACGAGCAGTACTTC. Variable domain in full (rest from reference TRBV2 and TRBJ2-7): EPEVTQTPSHQVTQMGQEVILRCVPISNHLYFYWYRQILGQKVEFLVSFYNNEISEKSEIFDDQFSVERPDGSNFTLKIRSTKLEDSAMYFCASRDTVYEQYFGPGTRLTVT.

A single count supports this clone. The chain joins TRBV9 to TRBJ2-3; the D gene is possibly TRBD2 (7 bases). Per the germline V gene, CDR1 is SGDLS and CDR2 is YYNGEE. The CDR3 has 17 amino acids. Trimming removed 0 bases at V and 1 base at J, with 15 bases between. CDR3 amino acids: CASSVGGPSGRTDTQYF. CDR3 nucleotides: TGTGCCAGCAGCGTAGGGGGGCCTAGCGGACGCACAGATACGCAGTATTTT.

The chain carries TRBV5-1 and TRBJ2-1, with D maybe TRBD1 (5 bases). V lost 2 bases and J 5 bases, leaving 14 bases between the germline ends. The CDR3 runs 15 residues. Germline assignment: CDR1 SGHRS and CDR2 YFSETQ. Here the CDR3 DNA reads TGCGCCAGCAGCTTAACAAATGGGGCACACAATGAGCAGTTCTTC. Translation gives CASSLTNGAHNEQFF.

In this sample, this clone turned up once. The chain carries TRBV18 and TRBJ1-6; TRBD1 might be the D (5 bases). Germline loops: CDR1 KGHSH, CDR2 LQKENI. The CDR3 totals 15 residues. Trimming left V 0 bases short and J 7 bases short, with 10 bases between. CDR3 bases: TGTGCCAGCTCACCACCGGCAGGGAAAAATTCACCCCTCCACTTT. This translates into CASSPPAGKNSPLHF.

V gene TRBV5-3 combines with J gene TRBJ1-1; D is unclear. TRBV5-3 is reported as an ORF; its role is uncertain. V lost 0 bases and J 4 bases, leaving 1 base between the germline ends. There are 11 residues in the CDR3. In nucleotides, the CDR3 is TGTGCCAGAAGCTTGGTCACTGAAGCTTTCTTT. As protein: CARSLVTEAFF.

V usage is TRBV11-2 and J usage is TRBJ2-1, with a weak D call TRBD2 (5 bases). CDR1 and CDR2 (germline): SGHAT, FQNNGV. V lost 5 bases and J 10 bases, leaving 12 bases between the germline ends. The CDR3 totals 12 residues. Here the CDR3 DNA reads TGTGCCAGCAGCCCTAGCCCGCCCGAGCAGTTCTTC. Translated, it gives CASSPSPPEQFF.

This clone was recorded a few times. The CDR3 DNA is TGTGCCAGCAGTTTGAGGGGGCGAGGCAATCAGCCCCAGCATTTT. Amino acid sequence: CASSLRGRGNQPQHF. The gene calls are TRBV28 and TRBJ1-5, with 7 bases identical to TRBD1. Germline CDR1 and CDR2: MDHEN and SYDVKM. CDR3 length: 15 amino acids. Unmatched junction bases numbered 4, after V lost 3 bases and J lost 2 bases.

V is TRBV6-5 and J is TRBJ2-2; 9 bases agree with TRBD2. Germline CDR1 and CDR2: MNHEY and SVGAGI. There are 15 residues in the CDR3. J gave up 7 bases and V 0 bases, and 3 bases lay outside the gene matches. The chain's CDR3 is CASSYSGSGSGELFF. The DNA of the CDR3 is TGTGCCAGCAGTTACTCAGGTAGCGGGAGCGGGGAGCTGTTTTTT.

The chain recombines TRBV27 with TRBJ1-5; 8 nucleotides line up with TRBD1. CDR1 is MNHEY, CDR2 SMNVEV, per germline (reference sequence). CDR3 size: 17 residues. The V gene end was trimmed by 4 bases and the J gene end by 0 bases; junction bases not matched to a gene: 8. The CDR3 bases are TGTGCCAGCAGTTCTAACGCCGGGACAGGTAGCAATCAGCCCCAGCATTTT. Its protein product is CASSSNAGTGSNQPQHF.

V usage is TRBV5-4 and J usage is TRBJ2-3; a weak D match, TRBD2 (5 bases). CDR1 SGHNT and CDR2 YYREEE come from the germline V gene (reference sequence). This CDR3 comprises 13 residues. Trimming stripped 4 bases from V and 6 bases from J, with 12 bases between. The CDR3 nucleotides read TGTGCCAGCAGCCCCGACGCGGGTGATACGCAGTATTTT. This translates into CASSPDAGDTQYF.

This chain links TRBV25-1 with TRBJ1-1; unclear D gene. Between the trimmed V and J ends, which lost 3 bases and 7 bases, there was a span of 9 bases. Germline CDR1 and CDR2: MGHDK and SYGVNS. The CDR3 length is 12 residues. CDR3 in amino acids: CASSDRQYEAFF. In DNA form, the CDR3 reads TGTGCCAGCAGTGATCGGCAGTATGAAGCTTTCTTT.

The CDR3 here is CASSPHVGRGLNEQFF. DNA of the CDR3: TGTGCCAGCAGCCCTCACGTCGGGAGGGGGTTAAATGAGCAGTTCTTC. The gene calls are TRBV11-2 and TRBJ2-1, with 8 positions matching TRBD2. V was pared by 5 bases and J by 7 bases, with 13 bases of the junction left unmatched. The CDR3 is made up of 16 amino acids. The germline V gene encodes CDR1 SGHAT and CDR2 FQNNGV.

The CDR3 region has the DNA TGTGCCAGCAGCTTCGGAGGCGGGGGGGCGAACACCGGGGAGCTGTTTTTT. Its protein product is CASSFGGGGANTGELFF. The genes are TRBV7-7 and TRBJ2-2, with 9 bases that match TRBD2. The CDR3 sequence is 17 residues long. The V segment lost 3 bases and the J segment 0 bases; nucleotides outside the gene matches: 5. Germline V CDR1 and CDR2: SSHAT, FNYEAQ (reference sequence).

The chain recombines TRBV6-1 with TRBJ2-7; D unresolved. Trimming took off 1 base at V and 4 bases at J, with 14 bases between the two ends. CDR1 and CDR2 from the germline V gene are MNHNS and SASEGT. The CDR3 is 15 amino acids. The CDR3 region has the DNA TGTGCCAGCAGTGAAGGGCCGATGGCGGCTTACGAGCAGTACTTC. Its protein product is CASSEGPMAAYEQYF.

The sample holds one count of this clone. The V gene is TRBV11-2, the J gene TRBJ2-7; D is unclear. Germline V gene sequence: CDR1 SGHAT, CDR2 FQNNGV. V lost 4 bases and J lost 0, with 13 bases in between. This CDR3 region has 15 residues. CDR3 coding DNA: TGTGCCAGCAGCTCACTTAGGGCTCTCTCCTACGAGCAGTACTTC. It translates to CASSSLRALSYEQYF.

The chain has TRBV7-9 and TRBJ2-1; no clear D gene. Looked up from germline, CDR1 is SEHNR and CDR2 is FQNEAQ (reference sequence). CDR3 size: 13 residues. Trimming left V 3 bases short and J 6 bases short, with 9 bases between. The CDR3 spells CASSFGLFNEQFF. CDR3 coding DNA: TGTGCCAGCAGCTTTGGTCTTTTCAATGAGCAGTTCTTC.

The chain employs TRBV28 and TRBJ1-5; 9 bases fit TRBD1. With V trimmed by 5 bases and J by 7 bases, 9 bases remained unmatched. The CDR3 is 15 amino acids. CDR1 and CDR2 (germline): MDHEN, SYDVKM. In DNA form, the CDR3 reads TGTGCCAGCAGTGGTGGACAGGGGATAAGCCAGCCCCAGCATTTT. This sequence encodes CASSGGQGISQPQHF.

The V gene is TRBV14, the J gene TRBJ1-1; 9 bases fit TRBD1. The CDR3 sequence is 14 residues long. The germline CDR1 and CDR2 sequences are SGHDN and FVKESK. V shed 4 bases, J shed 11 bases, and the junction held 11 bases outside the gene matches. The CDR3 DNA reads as TGTGCCAGCAGCCCCTTAAATCGGGACAGGGCGGCTTTCTTT. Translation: CASSPLNRDRAAFF.

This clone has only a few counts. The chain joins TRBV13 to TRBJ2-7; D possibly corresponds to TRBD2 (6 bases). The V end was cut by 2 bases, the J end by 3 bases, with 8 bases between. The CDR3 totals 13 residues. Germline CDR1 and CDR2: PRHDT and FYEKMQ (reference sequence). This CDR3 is CASSLPGDYEQYF. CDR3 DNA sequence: TGTGCCAGCAGCTTACCGGGGGACTACGAGCAGTACTTC.

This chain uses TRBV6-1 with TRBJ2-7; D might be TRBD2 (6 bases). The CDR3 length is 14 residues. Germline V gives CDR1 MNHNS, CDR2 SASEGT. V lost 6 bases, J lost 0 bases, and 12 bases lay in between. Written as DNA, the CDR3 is TGTGCCAGCAGAGGGCTAGCGTCCTCCTACGAGCAGTACTTC. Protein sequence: CASRGLASSYEQYF.

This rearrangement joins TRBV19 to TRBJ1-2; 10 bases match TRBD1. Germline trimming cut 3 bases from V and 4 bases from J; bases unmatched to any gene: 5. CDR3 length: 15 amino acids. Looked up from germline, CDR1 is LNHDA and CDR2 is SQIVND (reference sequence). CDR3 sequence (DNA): TGTGCCAGTAGTATCGTGGGACAGGGGCCCTATGGCTACACCTTC. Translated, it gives CASSIVGQGPYGYTF.

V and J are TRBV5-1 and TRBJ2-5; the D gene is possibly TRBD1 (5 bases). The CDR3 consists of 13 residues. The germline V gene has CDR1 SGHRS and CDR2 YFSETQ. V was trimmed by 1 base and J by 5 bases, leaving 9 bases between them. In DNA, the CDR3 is TGCGCCAGCAGCTTGTGGACAAGGGAGACCCAGTACTTC. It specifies CASSLWTRETQYF.

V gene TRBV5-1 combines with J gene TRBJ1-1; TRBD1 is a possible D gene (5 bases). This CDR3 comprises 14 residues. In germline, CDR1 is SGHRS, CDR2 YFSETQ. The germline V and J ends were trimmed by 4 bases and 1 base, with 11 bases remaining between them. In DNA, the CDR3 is TGCGCCAGCAGCGGGCAGGGTTGGAACACTGAAGCTTTCTTT. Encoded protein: CASSGQGWNTEAFF.

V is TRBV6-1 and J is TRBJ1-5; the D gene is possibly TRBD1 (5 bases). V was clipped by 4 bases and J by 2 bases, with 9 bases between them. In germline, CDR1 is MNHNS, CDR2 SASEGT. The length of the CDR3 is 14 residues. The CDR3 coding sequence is TGTGCCAGCAGTGTGGGGGGTGGCAATCAGCCCCAGCATTTT. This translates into CASSVGGGNQPQHF.